This T cell receptor beta chain is drawn from a study of cytomegalovirus exposure and HLA in healthy donors. On the study more broadly: Samples from HLA-typed donors yielded about 85 million unique TCRs in an early data release.

The germline gives CDR1 SGHTA, CDR2 FQGNSA. The CDR3 is made up of 12 amino acids. Trimming took off 5 bases at V and 8 bases at J, with 12 bases between the two ends. With 60 Vbeta and 13 Jbeta primers, the PCR was carried out. TCRdb's copy holds only in-frame clones and misses some; the assay was immunoSEQ multiplex PCR. This sample's table has 65,000 to 80,000 clones. Concerning this clone itself: The antigen remains undetermined.

Study-wide results and limits: A later analysis found that most CMV-associated TCR beta chains appeared HLA-restricted. 87-base-pair reads could not separate some V segments, including TRBV6-2 and TRBV6-3.

The rearrangement joins TRBV7-2 to TRBJ1-2; the D gene is possibly TRBD1 (5 bases). The sample consisted of PBMCs. The receptor was isolated from a man aged 25-45 years in good health and CMV-seronegative. The CDR3 region is CASSPGLVGYTF. The DNA of the CDR3 is TGTGCCAGCAGCCCAGGGCTCGTCGGCTACACCTTC.